The clone carrying this TCR beta chain came up a few times. This sample is drawn from a study of ipilimumab plus nivolumab after autologous stem cell transplantation. TCRdb's copy holds only in-frame clones and misses some; the assay was immunoSEQ multiplex PCR. The repertoire holds more than 15,000 clones, roughly 85% seen once, with about 9.4% in the top ten. V was clipped by 3 bases and J by 0 bases, with 14 bases between them. The CDR3 runs to 16 residues. Germline CDR1 and CDR2: MNHGY and SVAAGI. Checkpoint therapy with ipilimumab 1 mg/kg began 14 to 28 days after transplant. This rearrangement joins TRBV6-9 to TRBJ1-1; D gene unclear. The sequencing here drew on PBMCs, taken in a trial of ipilimumab plus nivolumab as post-transplant consolidation. The TCR comes from a male donor with diffuse large B-cell lymphoma. CDR3 residues: CASSYEAAKMNTEAFF. As DNA, the CDR3 is TGTGCCAGCAGTTACGAGGCAGCCAAAATGAACACTGAAGCTTTCTTT.